This T cell receptor beta chain was found in a study of T cells in Graves' hyperthyroidism and ophthalmopathy. Trimming shortened V by 9 bases and J by 2 bases, and 10 bases separated the two germline ends. Germline lookup yields CDR1 SGHAT and CDR2 FQNNGV. This CDR3 has 12 residues. RNA transcripts provided the source from which TCR beta CDR3 regions were amplified. The primer set for the first-round RT-PCR of the TCR CDR3 was HTBI. TCRdb ran MiXCR on the multiplex PCR reads and lists one entry per CDR3 protein. The top ten hold less than 45% of the sample, which has a few hundred thousand distinct CDR3 sequences, around 18% seen once.

The sequence was obtained from a man younger than 35 with Graves' ophthalmopathy. Material: blood. V gene TRBV11-2 combines with J gene TRBJ2-5; D remains ambiguous. CDR3 residues: CASSIQQETQYF. The DNA for the CDR3 is TGTGCCAGTAGTATCCAGCAAGAGACCCAGTACTTC. Full variable domain (remainder filled in from reference TRBV11-2 and TRBJ2-5): EAGVAQSPRYKIIEKRQSVAFWCNPISGHATLYWYQQILGQGPKLLIQFQNNGVVDDSQLPKDRFSAERLKGVDSTLKIQPAKLEDSAVYLCASSIQQETQYFGPGTRLLVL.